The T cell receptor beta chain under discussion was sequenced for a study of T cell responses to AZD1222 COVID-19 vaccine (dated by TCRdb to the early 2020s). Broadly, across the study: AZD1222 recipients with second doses at about 4 weeks or about 12 weeks were pooled, because spike-specific TCR depth and breadth did not differ between schedules. Trial participants were enrolled into age subgroups of 18-55, 56-69 and 70-plus years, which contained about 150, 27 and 61 TCR-sequenced participants, respectively. A total of approximately 240 trial participants underwent TCR sequencing, of whom more than 200 had received two doses of AZD1222 and around 25 had received two doses of the MenACWY control vaccine. Findings and caveats that apply to the study as a whole: In the small 56-69-year group, the increase in depth fell short of significance, most likely because of low power. Conclusions about previously exposed vaccinees were limited because only 5 or 6 AZD1222 recipients were SARS-CoV-2 seropositive at baseline. After two AZD1222 doses, spike-specific TCR breadth and depth were significantly higher than at day 0 and than in MenACWY recipients. Participants were mostly white British and included more females than males, and it was suggested by the authors that clonal diversity may have been underestimated. Because no day 14 peak-response samples were available, the repertoires could be characterized only after the peak T cell response. Reportedly, close to half of the unique spike-specific TCRs recognized epitopes lying outside the regions that are mutated in the B.1.351 and B.1.1.7 variants. CD4 TCRs associated with the vaccine covered the entire spike protein, and the dominant responses were in regions 160-218 and 743-854.

To note about this clone: It has no known antigen specificity. No base-level quality is on record; no much larger clone is a single base apart.

The CDR3 regions of human TCRbeta chains were analyzed by immunosequencing. As for how the authors treated the data: TCRs in the repertoires were compared against a reference library of SARS-CoV-2-specific TCRs that had been generated with the MIRA antigen-specificity platform. Breadth was defined as the fraction of unique TCRs that were SARS-CoV-2-associated. Depth was defined as the fraction of total T cells that were SARS-CoV-2-associated. Using the MIRA data, each spike-specific TCR was mapped to the spike region that the TCR reacts to and placed in a CD4 or CD8 class. Log10-transformed breadth and depth values were compared by one-way ANOVA with Sidak's multiple comparisons tests. The table comes from immuneACCESS by way of TCRdb, which keeps in-frame sequences with V and J called. Part of the clones is missing from these tables; in studies checked, under half for an unresolved V gene and the rest for unknown reasons. The V and J calls and clone size are taken from that table; D and trimming were inferred from the DNA. The sample has 100,000 to 110,000 clones on record, approximately 87% of them singletons. The ten largest account for more than 15% of the sample.

Taken with the paper, the label for time point translates to: baseline before first vaccination. Samples from vaccinated people were obtained from the UK trials COV001 and COV002, which included a single-blind randomized controlled phase 2/3 trial of AZD1222 (ChAdOx1 nCoV-19) in healthy adults. For TCRbeta chain sequencing, PBMC samples from trial participants were taken at day 0 and at day 28 after the second dose. There are 15 amino acids in the CDR3, from cysteine to phenylalanine inclusive. CDR3 DNA only is kept here, 45 bases in frame from base 1. Relative to germline, V is missing 1 base and J is missing 6 bases, with 7 bases of the junction outside any gene match. The CDR1 and CDR2 encoded by the germline V gene are SGHRS and YFSETQ.

The V gene is TRBV5-1 and the J gene is TRBJ2-7; 10 nucleotides in the junction match TRBD2. The TCR sequence derives from an adult in good health. The source was peripheral blood, collected on day 0 of AZD1222 vaccination. The sequence in DNA is TGCGCCAGCAGCTTGAGGGTAGCGGGAGGAAGCGAGCAGTACTTC. This translates into CASSLRVAGGSEQYF.